This is a list of T cell receptor beta chains from one sample in a study of STAT5B mutations in CD4+ large granular lymphocyte leukemia. Using immunoSEQ multiplex PCR, the repertoire was profiled, and TCRdb retains in-frame clones only, with some absent. In the table there are roughly 40,000 clones, 80% to 90% of which are singletons. Sequencing was done on a sample of CD4+ T cells from blood buffy coats. The receptor set was obtained from a human donor in good health. Each CDR3 is given with its conserved first and last residue. D genes are given only for firm matches. A row's size may be missing; if present it is once, few, many or a size class.

j_call clone_size d_call v_call cdr3_nt cdr3_aa
TRBJ2-7 . . TRBV6-1 TGTGCCAGCAGGGGAGGGGGCTCCTACGAGCAGTACTTC CASRGGGSYEQYF
TRBJ1-2 . . TRBV30 TGTGCCTGGACCCCACCAGGGTTCTATGGCTACACCTTC CAWTPPGFYGYTF
TRBJ1-2 . . TRBV7-9 TGTGCCAGCAGCCACGACAGATACCTTAACTATGGCTACACCTTC CASSHDRYLNYGYTF
TRBJ2-7 . TRBD2 TRBV5-8 TGTGCCAGCAGCTTATACTCGAGGACTAGCGGATACTACGAGCAGTACTTC CASSLYSRTSGYYEQYF
TRBJ2-5 . . TRBV29-1 TGCAGCGTTGAAGCTTGGGGAGAGACCCAGTACTTC CSVEAWGETQYF
TRBJ2-1 once . TRBV19 TGTGCCAGTAGTATTGAGCGGAGCTCCTACAATGAGCAGTTCTTC CASSIERSSYNEQFF
TRBJ1-5 once . TRBV28 TGTGCCAGCAGTTTGGGCAGGGCTCACGGTCAGCCCCAGCATTTT CASSLGRAHGQPQHF
TRBJ1-1 . . TRBV5-6 TGTGCCAGCACGGGTCTGAGAAACACTGAAGCTTTCTTT CASTGLRNTEAFF
TRBJ1-3 . TRBD1 TRBV28 TGTGCCAGCAGTCGCGGACAGGCTGCTGGAAACACCATATATTTT CASSRGQAAGNTIYF
TRBJ2-1 once TRBD2 TRBV9 TGTGCCAGCAGCGTAGGGCCTAGCGGGAGCAATGAGCAGTTCTTC CASSVGPSGSNEQFF
TRBJ2-3 . TRBD2 TRBV13 TGTGCCAGCAGCTCGACCCGGACTAGCGGGAGAGCAGATACGCAGTATTTT CASSSTRTSGRADTQYF
TRBJ2-7 . . TRBV29-1 TGCAGCGTTGTGGGTACAGAGAACTACGAGCAGTACTTC CSVVGTENYEQYF
TRBJ2-5 . . TRBV28 TGTGCCAGCAGGGGGAATCAAGAGACCCAGTACTTC CASRGNQETQYF
TRBJ1-3 few . TRBV25-1 TGTGCCAGCAGTGAATTGGGGTTTTTGGGAAACACCATATATTTT CASSELGFLGNTIYF
TRBJ2-7 . . TRBV7-2 TGTGCCAGCAGCCTCGGGTCGTCCGCCGAGCAGTACTTC CASSLGSSAEQYF
TRBJ2-3 . . TRBV4-1 TGCGCCAGCAGCCAGACCCCCTTAGGGGGCACAGATACGCAGTATTTT CASSQTPLGGTDTQYF
TRBJ2-3 . . TRBV6-6 TGTGCCAGCAGCTGGGGAAGCACAGATACGCAGTATTTT CASSWGSTDTQYF
TRBJ1-6 few TRBD1 TRBV7-8 TGTGCCAGCAGCGGGACAGTCCCTCCTGCCCACTTT CASSGTVPPAHF
TRBJ2-7 few . TRBV9 TGTGCCAGCAGCCCCCGAATTGAGGGCGGCTACGAGCAGTACTTC CASSPRIEGGYEQYF
TRBJ2-1 . . TRBV18 TGTGCCAGCTTAACACAAGCGGTAGCGGCAGCCGGCCCCTACAATGAGCAGTTCTTC CASLTQAVAAAGPYNEQFF
TRBJ2-5 once TRBD1 TRBV5-1 TGCGCCAGCAGCTTGGGTGGACAGGGCAACATCCAAGAGACCCAGTACTTC CASSLGGQGNIQETQYF
TRBJ2-7 once . TRBV4-1 TGCGCCAGCAGCCAAGATGGAAACAGGGCCTACGAGCAGTACTTC CASSQDGNRAYEQYF
TRBJ2-5 . TRBD2 TRBV7-2 TGTGCCAGCAGCTTAGAAGCTAGCGGGAGTAGTAAGACCCAGTACTTC CASSLEASGSSKTQYF
TRBJ2-1 . TRBD2 TRBV7-8 TGTGCCAGCAGCTCGGGACTAGCGGGAGGGGGGGCCTACAATGAGCAGTTCTTC CASSSGLAGGGAYNEQFF
TRBJ1-1 . TRBD1 TRBV19 TGTGCCAGTAGGCGGGGGAGGACAGGGGACGGCACTGAAGCTTTCTTT CASRRGRTGDGTEAFF
TRBJ2-7 once . TRBV19 TGTGCCAGTAGTATTAACCAGGGCCCCTCCTACGAGCAGTACTTC CASSINQGPSYEQYF
TRBJ1-3 . . TRBV10-3 TGTGCCATCTCCGGGGTTGGAAACACCATATATTTT CAISGVGNTIYF
TRBJ2-5 . TRBD2 TRBV11-3 TGTGCCAGCAGCTTAGGGAGGGGAGGGCCGGGGGAGACCCAGTACTTC CASSLGRGGPGETQYF
TRBJ2-3 . . TRBV29-1 TGCAGCGTCATAGGGGGAGGGGGCACAGATACGCAGTATTTT CSVIGGGGTDTQYF